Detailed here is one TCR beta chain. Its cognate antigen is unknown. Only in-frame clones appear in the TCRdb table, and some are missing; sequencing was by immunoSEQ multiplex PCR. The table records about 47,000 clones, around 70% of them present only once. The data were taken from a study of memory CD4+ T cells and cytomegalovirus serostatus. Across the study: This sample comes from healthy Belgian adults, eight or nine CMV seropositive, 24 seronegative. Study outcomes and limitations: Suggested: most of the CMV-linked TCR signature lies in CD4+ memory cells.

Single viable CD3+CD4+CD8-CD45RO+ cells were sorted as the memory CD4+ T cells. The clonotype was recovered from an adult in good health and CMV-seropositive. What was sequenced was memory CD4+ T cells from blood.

For the CDR3, the DNA is TGTGCCAGCAGTGGACAGGGGGAAAACGAGCAGTACTTC. This gives the protein CASSGQGENEQYF. The V call is TRBV9, the J call TRBJ2-7; 10 bases agree with TRBD1. V lost 5 bases, J lost 5 bases, and 4 bases stayed unmatched. CDR3 length equals 13 residues. From germline, CDR1 is SGDLS and CDR2 YYNGEE.